The clone carrying this T cell receptor (beta chain) has only a few counts. Its antigen remains unidentified. Assay: immunoSEQ multiplex PCR; the TCRdb copy retains only in-frame clones and omits some. The sample shows about 140,000 clones, around 84% of them seen only once. The entry originates in a study of cytotoxic CD8 clonotypes in ibrutinib-treated CLL. Study conclusions and caveats: Whereas clonality rose at ibrutinib response, it declined toward baseline at progression.

Germline values: CDR1 KGHSH, CDR2 LQKENI. This CDR3 is 15 amino acids long. V lost 1 base, J lost 0 bases, and 7 bases lay in between. This chain uses TRBV18 with TRBJ1-3; possibly TRBD1 for D (5 bases). The receptor comes from a human donor with chronic lymphocytic leukemia. The material was PBMCs, obtained after 36 months of ibrutinib treatment. The CDR3 here is CASSPRQNSGNTIYF. CDR3 coding DNA: TGTGCCAGCTCACCACGACAGAACTCTGGAAACACCATATATTTT. Together with reference TRBV18 and TRBJ1-3, the CDR3 gives the full variable domain: NAGVMQNPRHLVRRRGQEARLRCSPMKGHSHVYWYRQLPEEGLKFMVYLQKENIIDESGMPKERFSAEFPKEGPSILRIQQVVRGDSAAYFCASSPRQNSGNTIYFGEGSWLTVV.